These 27 T cell receptor beta chains originate from one sample sequenced in a study of shared clonotypes between healthy human individuals. The assay was immunoSEQ multiplex PCR, and TCRdb's table has in-frame clones only and misses some. This sample carries about 2.3 million clones, around 93% of them seen once, and the ten largest clones take 0.37%. Sequenced: naive CD4+ T cells from PBMCs. Subset reported: CD45RA+ positively selected. These receptors all come from a man younger than 30 in good health. Some clones in this sample may be carry-over from other donors' samples.

Here the CDR3 DNA reads TGTGCCAGCCCTGGGGGCAATGAGCAGTTCTTC. It is translated as CASPGGNEQFF. The chain links TRBV7-9 to TRBJ2-1; D tentatively reads TRBD1 or TRBD2 (5 bases each). The CDR3 loop spans 11 amino acids. From germline, CDR1 is SEHNR and CDR2 FQNEAQ (reference sequence). V was clipped by 8 bases and J by 6 bases, with 8 bases between them. Full variable domain (missing parts from reference TRBV7-9 and TRBJ2-1): DTGVSQNPRHKITKRGQNVTFRCDPISEHNRLYWYRQTLGQGPEFLTYFQNEAQLEKSRLLSDRFSAERPKGSFSTLEIQRTEQGDSAMYLCASPGGNEQFFGPGTRLTVL.

J is TRBJ2-3 and V is TRBV2; 8 nucleotides align to TRBD1. Germline V lookup: CDR1 SNHLY, CDR2 FYNNEI. V dropped 4 bases and J dropped 11; count of bases not matched to a gene: 8. The CDR3 has 13 residues. This chain's CDR3 is CASSGGQGKKQYF. CDR3 bases: TGTGCCAGCAGTGGAGGACAGGGTAAGAAGCAGTATTTT.

This chain joins TRBV15 and TRBJ2-5, with 10 positions matching TRBD1. CDR3 size: 15 residues. Per germline, CDR1 LNHNV and CDR2 YYDKDF (reference sequence). The ends lost 7 bases at V and 4 bases at J; junction bases unmatched: 9. The CDR3 spells CATTPRTGGGETQYF. Written as DNA, the CDR3 is TGTGCCACCACCCCACGGACAGGGGGGGGAGAGACCCAGTACTTC.

In its sample, this clone was seen once. The gene calls are TRBV2 and TRBJ2-7, with TRBD1 identical over 9 bases. Looked up from germline, CDR1 is SNHLY and CDR2 is FYNNEI. There are 15 residues in the CDR3. V shed 7 bases and J 2 bases; nucleotides not matched to a gene: 9. This chain's CDR3 is CASTNRGPGPYEQYF. DNA of the CDR3: TGTGCCAGCACCAACAGGGGGCCAGGGCCCTACGAGCAGTACTTC.

J is TRBJ1-2 and V is TRBV10-3; tentative D call: TRBD1 (5 bases). The V and J ends lost 5 bases and 8 bases respectively, with 12 bases between them. Germline V CDR1 and CDR2: ENHRY, SYGVKD. The CDR3 totals 12 residues. Here the CDR3 reads CAISLGEEGYTF. The CDR3 bases are TGTGCCATCAGTTTGGGGGAGGAAGGCTACACCTTC.

The chain carries TRBV18 and TRBJ2-1; 9 bases map to TRBD2. The CDR3 loop spans 16 amino acids. CDR1 KGHSH and CDR2 LQKENI come from the germline V gene. V shed 6 bases, J shed 4 bases, and the junction held 10 bases outside the gene matches. The CDR3 DNA reads TGTGCCAGCTCCCAAGGCATAGCGGGGGTTTACAATGAGCAGTTCTTC. Its protein product is CASSQGIAGVYNEQFF.

This chain links TRBV30 with TRBJ2-3; perhaps TRBD1 as D (6 bases). The germline V gene encodes CDR1 GTSNPN and CDR2 SVGIG (reference sequence). V was cut by 2 bases and J by 3 bases, with 15 bases left in between. The CDR3 extends over 15 amino acids. The CDR3 nucleotides are TGTGCCTGGAGTTATAGGGGGTTTGGGACAGATACGCAGTATTTT. Translating it yields CAWSYRGFGTDTQYF. Full variable domain (missing parts from reference TRBV30 and TRBJ2-3): SQTIHQWPATLVQPVGSPLSLECTVEGTSNPNLYWYRQAAGRGLQLLFYSVGIGQISSEVPQNLSASRPQDRQFILSSKKLLLSDSGFYLCAWSYRGFGTDTQYFGPGTRLTVL.

Concerning this clone: Distinct nucleotide sequences in the sample also encode this CDR3. V gene TRBV28 combines with J gene TRBJ1-3; the D is unclear. The germline V gene encodes CDR1 MDHEN and CDR2 SYDVKM. The CDR3 is 15 residues long. Trimming shortened V by 2 bases and J by 0 bases, and 8 bases separated the two germline ends. CDR3 in amino acids: CASSLAGSSGNTIYF. CDR3 DNA: TGTGCCAGCAGTTTAGCAGGTTCCTCTGGAAACACCATATATTTT.

J is TRBJ2-7 and V is TRBV18, with D hard to call. Germline-derived CDR1 and CDR2 are KGHSH and LQKENI. The CDR3 totals 15 residues. V was clipped by 0 bases and J by 1 base, with 10 bases between them. CDR3 loop: CASSPPAGWSYEQYF. The CDR3 bases are TGTGCCAGCTCACCACCGGCTGGGTGGTCCTACGAGCAGTACTTC.

This rearrangement joins TRBV4-2 to TRBJ2-5; 9 bases map to TRBD2. This CDR3 has 13 residues. V shed 2 bases and J 13 bases; nucleotides not matched to a gene: 8. The germline V gene encodes CDR1 LGHNA and CDR2 YNFKEQ. The CDR3 protein is CASSQRRLADRYF. The DNA of the CDR3 is TGTGCCAGCAGCCAAAGAAGACTAGCGGACCGGTACTTC.

This chain joins TRBV2 and TRBJ1-1, with D unclear. Germline V gene lookup returns CDR1 SNHLY and CDR2 FYNNEI. CDR3 size: 16 residues. Between the trimmed V and J ends, which lost 0 bases and 0 bases, there was a span of 11 bases. CDR3 coding DNA: TGTGCCAGCAGTGAAGCGGGTATGGCATTGAACACTGAAGCTTTCTTT. Protein product: CASSEAGMALNTEAFF.

The chain has TRBV9 and TRBJ1-3; no firm D call. Germline CDR1 reads SGDLS; CDR2 reads YYNGEE. V was trimmed by 0 bases and J by 4 bases, leaving 14 bases between them. The CDR3 consists of 16 residues. Here the CDR3 DNA reads TGTGCCAGCAGCGTAGCCCCAGGCTCCCCAGGAAACACCATATATTTT. This encodes CASSVAPGSPGNTIYF.

V gene TRBV4-1 combines with J gene TRBJ2-5; D could derive from TRBD1 or TRBD2 (5 bases each). CDR3 length: 16 residues. Germline loops: CDR1 MGHRA, CDR2 YSYEKL. V was pared by 0 bases and J by 5 bases, with 16 bases between. CDR3 sequence (DNA): TGCGCCAGCAGCCAAGATTGGTACAGCGAGGGGGAGACCCAGTACTTC. This gives the protein CASSQDWYSEGETQYF.

This clone was seen only once. Germline is not matched at one junction end, which may reflect a read error. The chain uses TRBV13 and TRBJ2-7, with TRBD1 identical over 12 bases. The CDR3 spans 14 residues. The germline gives CDR1 PRHDT, CDR2 FYEKMQ (reference sequence). CDR3 loop: CASSFQGQGALSRF. The CDR3 region has the DNA TGTGCCAGCAGCTTCCAGGGACAGGGGGCGCTTAGTCGCTTC.

The chain has TRBV29-1 and TRBJ2-1; the D gene is possibly TRBD2 (6 bases). Per germline, CDR1 SQVTM and CDR2 ANQGSEA. This CDR3 spans 15 amino acids. The V gene lost 3 bases and the J gene lost 1 base, with 13 bases spanning the gap. CDR3 region: CSVEGGTRSYNEQFF. The DNA for the CDR3 is TGCAGCGTTGAGGGGGGTACCCGGTCCTACAATGAGCAGTTCTTC.

The gene calls are TRBV7-2 and TRBJ1-1; D is unresolved. Germline V lookup: CDR1 SGHTA, CDR2 FQGNSA. V dropped 2 bases and J dropped 3 bases, with 7 bases sitting between them. CDR3 length equals 13 residues. The CDR3 DNA follows: TGTGCCAGCAGCTTAAATCCGGACACTGAAGCTTTCTTT. Residues: CASSLNPDTEAFF. Drawing the rest from reference TRBV7-2 and TRBJ1-1, the complete variable domain is GAGVSQSPSNKVTEKGKDVELRCDPISGHTALYWYRQSLGQGLEFLIYFQGNSAPDKSGLPSDRFSAERTGGSVSTLTIQRTQQEDSAVYLCASSLNPDTEAFFGQGTRLTVV.

The chain carries TRBV6-1 and TRBJ1-1; D is possibly TRBD1 (6 bases). This CDR3 region has 15 residues. V dropped 5 bases and J dropped 4 bases, with 17 bases sitting between them. CDR1 MNHNS and CDR2 SASEGT come from the germline V gene. The DNA for the CDR3 is TGTGCCAGCAGTATAAACAGGGAGGTAGGCACTGAAGCTTTCTTT. Protein product: CASSINREVGTEAFF.

The chain combines TRBV6-1 with TRBJ1-5; possibly TRBD1 for D (5 bases). CDR1 MNHNS and CDR2 SASEGT come from the germline V gene. CDR3 length equals 15 residues. Trimming took off 2 bases at V and 8 bases at J, with 16 bases between the two ends. The chain's CDR3 is CASSEWYRGPEPQHF. CDR3 DNA: TGTGCCAGCAGTGAATGGTATAGGGGCCCGGAGCCCCAGCATTTT.

The chain uses TRBV5-1 and TRBJ1-5, with D tentatively TRBD1 (6 bases). Germline loops: CDR1 SGHRS, CDR2 YFSETQ. Deletions cut 0 bases from V and 4 bases from J, with 11 bases between. CDR3 length: 15 residues. The CDR3 nucleotides are TGCGCCAGCAGCTTGGATGGGGGGCGAAATCAGCCCCAGCATTTT. Its protein product is CASSLDGGRNQPQHF.

The rearrangement joins TRBV5-1 to TRBJ2-1; 9 bases align to TRBD2. CDR1 is SGHRS and CDR2 is YFSETQ in the germline V gene. The V and J ends lost 5 bases and 7 bases, in that order; junction bases with no gene match: 4. The CDR3 runs 13 residues. The CDR3 protein is CASRGTSWNEQFF. The CDR3 nucleotides are TGCGCCAGCAGAGGGACTAGCTGGAATGAGCAGTTCTTC. The variable domain in full, completed from reference TRBV5-1 and TRBJ2-1, reads KAGVTQTPRYLIKTRGQQVTLSCSPISGHRSVSWYQQTPGQGLQFLFEYFSETQRNKGNFPGRFSGRQFSNSRSEMNVSTLELGDSALYLCASRGTSWNEQFFGPGTRLTVL.

This rearrangement joins TRBV5-1 to TRBJ1-5, with D hard to call. CDR3 length: 13 amino acids. Per germline, CDR1 SGHRS and CDR2 YFSETQ. Between the trimmed V and J ends, which lost 5 bases and 3 bases, there was a span of 9 bases. The CDR3 protein is CASRSADNQPQHF. As DNA, the CDR3 is TGCGCCAGCAGGTCAGCCGACAATCAGCCCCAGCATTTT.

CDR3 in DNA: TGTGCCAGCAGTCGTGGGGGGCGGATGGTCACAGATACGCAGTATTTT. Amino acid sequence: CASSRGGRMVTDTQYF. The chain employs TRBV11-3 and TRBJ2-3; D assignment may be TRBD1 or TRBD2 (6 bases each). This CDR3 has 16 residues. V was shortened by 6 bases and J by 2 bases, with 18 bases between the two germline ends. CDR1 and CDR2 from the germline V gene are SGHNT and YENEEA.

This chain connects TRBV6-6 to TRBJ2-7, with D maybe TRBD2 (6 bases). V was pared by 7 bases and J by 5 bases, with 18 bases between. CDR1 is MNHNY and CDR2 is SVGAGI in the germline V gene (reference sequence). The CDR3 totals 14 residues. As DNA, the CDR3 is TGTGCCAGCACCCCCGGCGGGAAGACCCACGAGCAGTACTTC. Translated, it gives CASTPGGKTHEQYF.

The gene calls are TRBV28 and TRBJ2-5; 8 bases fit TRBD2. J was trimmed by 5 bases and V by 3 bases; bases with no gene match: 26. In germline, CDR1 is MDHEN, CDR2 SYDVKM. The CDR3 covers 21 residues. The CDR3 protein is CASSFSLGAAGGPRGVETQYF. In DNA, the CDR3 is TGTGCCAGCAGTTTCTCCCTGGGGGCCGCGGGAGGACCCCGGGGGGTGGAGACCCAGTACTTC.

The rearrangement joins TRBV27 to TRBJ2-7; D is perhaps TRBD2 (5 bases). The CDR3 consists of 13 residues. In germline, CDR1 is MNHEY, CDR2 SMNVEV (reference sequence). V was cut by 4 bases and J by 5 bases, with 12 bases left in between. Written as DNA, the CDR3 is TGTGCCAGCAGTTCAGTCGGGAAGAACGAGCAGTACTTC. Translation: CASSSVGKNEQYF.

The V call is TRBV7-8, the J call TRBJ2-5; perhaps TRBD2 as D (5 bases). Germline V gene lookup returns CDR1 SGHVS and CDR2 FQNEAQ. The CDR3 sequence is 17 residues long. With 5 bases removed from V and 5 bases from J, the gap between germline ends came to 24 bases. The CDR3 spells CASSPGGRATVRETQYF. Written as DNA, the CDR3 is TGTGCCAGCAGCCCCGGAGGAAGGGCGACCGTCCGGGAGACCCAGTACTTC.

The V and J genes are TRBV4-3 and TRBJ2-1, with TRBD2 identical over 11 bases. This CDR3 comprises 15 residues. Germline CDR1 reads LGHNA; CDR2 reads YSLEER. J lost 2 bases, V lost 4 bases, and 1 base had no gene match. CDR3 nucleotides: TGCGCCAGCAGCCCGGGACTAGCGGCCTACAATGAGCAGTTCTTC. Amino acid sequence: CASSPGLAAYNEQFF.